Below, 9 T cell receptor beta chains from the same sample are listed, as sequenced in a study of control samples from healthy donors and cancer patients. Some clones are missing from TCRdb's copy, which holds only in-frame ones; the method was immunoSEQ multiplex PCR. Of about 150,000 clones listed, 80% to 95% were seen once; the top ten hold roughly 6.2%. The sample taken for sequencing was blood. The receptors were sampled from a man aged 18 to 29 in good health.

The chain has TRBV7-9 and TRBJ2-1; no clear D. Germline V gives CDR1 SEHNR, CDR2 FQNEAQ (reference sequence). The CDR3 runs 16 residues. The V gene lost 3 bases and the J gene lost 0 bases, with 12 bases spanning the gap. The CDR3 here is CASSFRLRSSYNEQFF. DNA for the CDR3: TGTGCCAGCAGCTTTAGGCTCCGAAGCTCCTACAATGAGCAGTTCTTC.

V usage is TRBV6-1 and J usage is TRBJ2-3; tentatively, D is TRBD1 (5 bases). The CDR3 loop spans 17 amino acids. Trimming shortened V by 3 bases and J by 2 bases, and 18 bases separated the two germline ends. CDR1 and CDR2 from the germline V gene are MNHNS and SASEGT. CDR3 sequence reads: CASSESGYLGATDTQYF. The CDR3 DNA reads TGTGCCAGCAGTGAGTCAGGGTACTTAGGGGCCACAGATACGCAGTATTTT.

The chain has TRBV25-1 and TRBJ2-7; 8 bases line up with TRBD1. The CDR3 runs 16 residues. Germline assignment: CDR1 MGHDK and CDR2 SYGVNS. Losses at the gene ends were 3 bases for V and 3 bases for J; bases not matched to a gene: 10. The CDR3: CASSDEGQGARYEQYF. CDR3 nucleotide sequence: TGTGCCAGCAGTGACGAGGGTCAGGGGGCGCGCTACGAGCAGTACTTC.

The rearrangement joins TRBV7-2 to TRBJ1-3; D gene unclear. V dropped 2 bases and J dropped 2 bases, with 13 bases sitting between them. CDR1 and CDR2 from the germline V gene are SGHTA and FQGNSA. The CDR3 runs 16 residues. CDR3 DNA: TGTGCCAGCAGCTTATCCCCAGCGAGGACTGGAAACACCATATATTTT. Translation gives CASSLSPARTGNTIYF.

This clone was recorded a few times. The rearrangement links TRBV6-4 to TRBJ2-2; D possibly corresponds to TRBD2 (5 bases). The V end lost 5 bases, the J end lost 3 bases, and 7 bases lay between the germline ends. This CDR3 is 13 amino acids long. Germline V CDR1 and CDR2: MRHNA, SNTAGT. The CDR3 here is CASSREHTGELFF. CDR3 bases: TGTGCCAGCAGTCGGGAACACACCGGGGAGCTGTTTTTT.

The chain links TRBV5-1 to TRBJ1-4, with 8 bases that match TRBD1. From germline, CDR1 is SGHRS and CDR2 YFSETQ. The CDR3 is 14 amino acids. With V trimmed by 7 bases and J by 6 bases, 8 bases remained unmatched. The CDR3 nucleotides are TGCGCCAGCTCACTAGACAGGGGTGATGAAAAACTGTTTTTT. This codes for CASSLDRGDEKLFF.

V and J are TRBV30 and TRBJ1-1, with a weak D call TRBD1 (6 bases). This CDR3 has 13 residues. Germline loops: CDR1 GTSNPN, CDR2 SVGIG (reference sequence). V lost 4 bases and J 1 base, leaving 10 bases between the germline ends. The CDR3 coding sequence is TGTGCCTGGATCGACAGGTGGAACACTGAAGCTTTCTTT. This sequence encodes CAWIDRWNTEAFF.

This clone occurred once. V gene TRBV4-3 combines with J gene TRBJ2-3; TRBD2 aligns across 12 bases. This CDR3 comprises 18 residues. V was clipped by 4 bases and J by 0 bases; unmatched bases: 8. Germline values: CDR1 LGHNA, CDR2 YSLEER. The DNA for the CDR3 is TGCGCCAGCAGCCGAGGGACTAGCGGGCCTAGAAGCACAGATACGCAGTATTTT. Its protein is CASSRGTSGPRSTDTQYF.

This chain uses TRBV4-1 with TRBJ2-2, with TRBD2 as a possible D gene (5 bases). The length of the CDR3 is 16 residues. Germline CDR1 MGHRA, CDR2 YSYEKL. V lost 5 bases to trimming and J lost 2 bases, with 15 bases between them. The CDR3 region is CASSGGGPLNTGELFF. The DNA for the CDR3 is TGCGCCAGCAGCGGAGGCGGGCCATTAAACACCGGGGAGCTGTTTTTT.